The 28 T cell receptor beta chains below all came from one sample that was sequenced in a study of blood T cell repertoires in COVID-19. Sequencing was performed with immunoSEQ multiplex PCR; in TCRdb, only in-frame clones are kept and a portion is missing. The repertoire has about 220,000 clones, roughly 75% of them found once; the top ten carry more than 7%. The sample comprised peripheral blood. The receptors come from a woman in her 70s with acute or convalescent COVID-19.

This clone was detected only a few times. The chain links TRBV4-1 to TRBJ1-2; 12 bases align to TRBD1. The CDR3 is 17 amino acids. Trimming at V came to 2 bases and at J to 8 bases, leaving 12 bases not matched to a gene. Germline V lookup: CDR1 MGHRA, CDR2 YSYEKL. The CDR3: CASSQSREGTGGEGYTF. Written as DNA, the CDR3 is TGCGCCAGCAGCCAATCACGCGAAGGGACAGGGGGCGAGGGCTACACCTTC.

This clone was counted once. The rearrangement uses TRBV30 and TRBJ2-7; 10 positions agree with TRBD1. V shed 2 bases, J shed 4 bases, and the junction held 2 bases outside the gene matches. CDR3 length equals 13 residues. CDR1 and CDR2 (germline): GTSNPN, SVGIG (reference sequence). CDR3 sequence reads: CAWSRTGGYEQYF. CDR3 sequence (DNA): TGTGCCTGGAGTAGGACAGGGGGATACGAGCAGTACTTC.

The rearrangement links TRBV4-2 to TRBJ2-7; perhaps TRBD1 as D (6 bases). The V end was cut by 0 bases, the J end by 6 bases, with 12 bases between. CDR3 length: 14 residues. Germline V gene lookup returns CDR1 LGHNA and CDR2 YNFKEQ. The CDR3 region is CASSQDTTGPEQYV. The CDR3 DNA follows: TGTGCCAGCAGCCAAGATACGACAGGTCCCGAGCAGTACGTC.

V and J are TRBV18 and TRBJ2-5; D possibly corresponds to TRBD2 (5 bases). This CDR3 has 18 residues. V was cut by 3 bases and J by 2 bases, with 22 bases left in between. Germline CDR1 is KGHSH and CDR2 is LQKENI. CDR3 coding DNA: TGTGCCAGCTCACCCACCGAGGTGGTCGCAGGAGGACAAGAGACCCAGTACTTC. It encodes CASSPTEVVAGGQETQYF.

This sequence joins TRBV5-1 and TRBJ2-2; a possible D gene is TRBD1 (6 bases). V was pared by 0 bases and J by 0 bases, with 12 bases between. This CDR3 comprises 17 residues. CDR1 is SGHRS, CDR2 YFSETQ, per germline. The CDR3 protein is CASSLVPTGANTGELFF. CDR3 bases: TGCGCCAGCAGCTTGGTCCCGACAGGAGCGAACACCGGGGAGCTGTTTTTT.

This clone was observed a handful of times. The CDR3 region is CASSFGASRPLNTEAFF. The CDR3 DNA reads as TGTGCCAGCAGCTTTGGGGCATCACGGCCCCTGAACACTGAAGCTTTCTTT. The chain recombines TRBV7-2 with TRBJ1-1; D possibly corresponds to TRBD1 (5 bases). The germline V gene has CDR1 SGHTA and CDR2 FQGNSA. The CDR3 length is 17 residues. V was pared by 3 bases and J by 0 bases, with 17 bases between.

The V call is TRBV6-2 or TRBV6-3, the J call TRBJ2-3, with a possible D match to TRBD2 (6 bases). Germline assignment: CDR1 MNHEY and CDR2 SVGEGT. This CDR3 spans 15 amino acids. The V and J ends lost 2 bases and 2 bases respectively, with 11 bases between them. CDR3 amino acids: CASSYGGTSTDTQYF. The DNA for the CDR3 is TGTGCCAGCAGTTACGGGGGGACCTCCACAGATACGCAGTATTTT.

The rearrangement joins TRBV3-1 (or the pseudogene TRBV3-2) to TRBJ2-5; D gene unclear. The CDR3 length is 14 residues. V was cut by 0 bases and J by 1 base, with 6 bases left in between. Germline assignment: CDR1 LGHDT and CDR2 YNNKEL (reference sequence). CDR3 in amino acids: CASSQEYSQETQYF. In nucleotides, the CDR3 is TGTGCCAGCAGCCAAGAATACTCCCAAGAGACCCAGTACTTC.

The genes are TRBV7-8 and TRBJ2-5; TRBD2 agrees at 7 bases. Germline V CDR1 and CDR2: SGHVS, FQNEAQ. CDR3 size: 16 residues. With V trimmed by 2 bases and J by 0 bases, 6 bases remained unmatched. The CDR3 DNA reads as TGTGCCAGCAGCTTACCGCGGGGGAGGTACCAAGAGACCCAGTACTTC. The encoded protein is CASSLPRGRYQETQYF.

This clone was seen once. The chain couples TRBV3-1 (or the pseudogene TRBV3-2) to TRBJ2-2, with D possibly TRBD1 on 6 matching bases. This CDR3 contains 20 residues. Trimming pared 4 bases from V and 0 bases from J, leaving 24 bases between. Germline V gene data show CDR1 as LGHDT and CDR2 as YNNKEL (reference sequence). CDR3 nucleotides: TGTGCCAGCAGCCCTCTCAGAGACAGGCCTGCCACAACGAACACCGGGGAGCTGTTTTTT. As protein: CASSPLRDRPATTNTGELFF.

The rearrangement uses TRBV3-1 (or the pseudogene TRBV3-2) and TRBJ2-2, with D possibly being TRBD2 (5 bases). The CDR3 is 15 residues long. Trimming cost V 1 base and J 4 bases, with 10 bases left between them. Germline lookup yields CDR1 LGHDT and CDR2 YNNKEL (reference sequence). In nucleotides, the CDR3 is TGTGCCAGCAGCCAAGGATCGGCGGGCACCGGGGAGCTGTTTTTT. Translated: CASSQGSAGTGELFF.

The J gene is TRBJ2-2, the V gene TRBV9; D is uncertain. This CDR3 contains 13 residues. Per germline, CDR1 SGDLS and CDR2 YYNGEE. Trimming left V 4 bases short and J 10 bases short, with 14 bases between. This chain's CDR3 is CASSPGDIAELFF. As DNA, the CDR3 is TGTGCCAGCAGCCCCGGCGACATCGCGGAGCTGTTTTTT. The whole variable domain, filled in from reference TRBV9 and TRBJ2-2, reads DSGVTQTPKHLITATGQRVTLRCSPRSGDLSVYWYQQSLDQGLQFLIQYYNGEERAKGNILERFSAQQFPDLHSELNLSSLELGDSALYFCASSPGDIAELFFGEGSRLTVL.

The chain is built from TRBV5-1 and TRBJ1-4; no clear D gene. Germline CDR1 reads SGHRS; CDR2 reads YFSETQ. Trimming pared 4 bases from V and 3 bases from J, leaving 19 bases between. The CDR3 sequence is 17 residues long. The CDR3 sequence: CASSRIPSGSANEKLFF. The CDR3 DNA is TGCGCCAGCAGCCGGATTCCGTCGGGGAGCGCTAATGAAAAACTGTTTTTT.

The chain couples TRBV21-1 to TRBJ2-5; the table's D call TRBD2 went unverified against the DNA. TRBV21-1 is tagged as a pseudogene. The CDR3 totals 14 residues. The DNA of the CDR3 is TGTGCCAGCAGCAAAGCTTCACGCGAGGGGACCCAGTACTTC. This codes for CASSKASREGTQYF.

This sequence joins TRBV5-1 and TRBJ2-4; 8 nucleotides align to TRBD1. J gave up 0 bases and V 4 bases, and 6 bases lay outside the gene matches. Germline CDR1 reads SGHRS; CDR2 reads YFSETQ. The CDR3 loop spans 16 amino acids. This CDR3 is CASSPGQGQAKNIQYF. The CDR3 DNA sequence: TGCGCCAGCAGCCCCGGACAGGGCCAAGCCAAAAACATTCAGTACTTC. The variable domain in full, with the rest retrieved from reference TRBV5-1 and TRBJ2-4, is KAGVTQTPRYLIKTRGQQVTLSCSPISGHRSVSWYQQTPGQGLQFLFEYFSETQRNKGNFPGRFSGRQFSNSRSEMNVSTLELGDSALYLCASSPGQGQAKNIQYFGAGTRLSVL.

This chain joins TRBV5-1 and TRBJ2-3, with D possibly being TRBD2 (6 bases). The V end lost 0 bases, the J end lost 3 bases, and 14 bases lay between the germline ends. Per germline, CDR1 SGHRS and CDR2 YFSETQ. The CDR3 contains 16 residues. This CDR3 is CASSLAGGLSTDTQYF. CDR3 bases: TGCGCCAGCAGCTTGGCCGGGGGACTCAGTACAGATACGCAGTATTTT. The full variable domain, rest sourced from reference TRBV5-1 and TRBJ2-3, is KAGVTQTPRYLIKTRGQQVTLSCSPISGHRSVSWYQQTPGQGLQFLFEYFSETQRNKGNFPGRFSGRQFSNSRSEMNVSTLELGDSALYLCASSLAGGLSTDTQYFGPGTRLTVL.

The chain joins TRBV6-1 to TRBJ1-2, with 7 bases aligning to TRBD1. J was trimmed by 3 bases and V by 1 base; bases with no gene match: 2. This CDR3 comprises 14 residues. In germline, CDR1 is MNHNS, CDR2 SASEGT. The CDR3 loop is CASSEDRGHYGYTF. DNA of the CDR3: TGTGCCAGCAGTGAAGACAGGGGCCACTATGGCTACACCTTC.

This chain connects TRBV5-1 to TRBJ2-6, with TRBD1 matching 9 bases. CDR3 length equals 18 residues. CDR1 is SGHRS, CDR2 YFSETQ, per germline. V gave up 0 bases and J gave up 0 bases; unmatched junction bases: 4. CDR3 sequence (DNA): TGCGCCAGCAGCTTGGCCGGGACAGGGAGCTCTGGGGCCAACGTCCTGACTTTC. Encoded protein: CASSLAGTGSSGANVLTF.

V is TRBV3-1 (or the pseudogene TRBV3-2) and J is TRBJ2-5; D gene uncertain. The CDR3 contains 15 residues. Trimming took off 1 base at V and 5 bases at J, with 14 bases between the two ends. Germline V gene sequence: CDR1 LGHDT, CDR2 YNNKEL (reference sequence). As DNA, the CDR3 is TGTGCCAGCAGCCAAGTAAACCTCAACGGGGAGACCCAGTACTTC. Its translation is CASSQVNLNGETQYF.

The chain combines TRBV5-1 with TRBJ2-3; D gene ambiguous. Germline CDR1 reads SGHRS; CDR2 reads YFSETQ. V was clipped by 0 bases and J by 3 bases, with 8 bases between them. The CDR3 runs 14 residues. CDR3 bases: TGCGCCAGCAGCTTGGGTACGGGTACAGATACGCAGTATTTT. Residues: CASSLGTGTDTQYF. Based on the CDR3 plus reference TRBV5-1 and TRBJ2-3, the full variable domain is KAGVTQTPRYLIKTRGQQVTLSCSPISGHRSVSWYQQTPGQGLQFLFEYFSETQRNKGNFPGRFSGRQFSNSRSEMNVSTLELGDSALYLCASSLGTGTDTQYFGPGTRLTVL.

The chain is built from TRBV25-1 and TRBJ2-3, with TRBD1 matching 7 bases. This CDR3 comprises 14 residues. V trimming: 5 bases; J trimming: 6 bases; junction bases outside the gene matches: 8. Germline CDR1 reads MGHDK; CDR2 reads SYGVNS. Here the CDR3 reads CASSRGRDPDTQYF. The CDR3 bases are TGTGCCAGCAGTAGGGGGCGCGATCCCGATACGCAGTATTTT.

The chain has TRBV9 and TRBJ2-5; 7 bases match TRBD1. The CDR3 length is 13 residues. The germline gives CDR1 SGDLS, CDR2 YYNGEE. The V and J ends lost 4 bases and 2 bases, in that order; junction bases with no gene match: 2. The CDR3 loop reads CASSRGQQETQYF. The CDR3 DNA follows: TGTGCCAGCAGCAGGGGACAGCAAGAGACCCAGTACTTC.

This clone has more than one count but fewer than ten. The chain employs TRBV7-9 and TRBJ2-2; D unresolved. V lost 5 bases and J 1 base, leaving 11 bases between the germline ends. CDR3 size: 15 residues. The V gene's germline CDR1 is SEHNR and CDR2 FQNEAQ (reference sequence). CDR3 protein: CASSPRELNTGELFF. The DNA for the CDR3 is TGTGCCAGCAGCCCTCGAGAGCTGAACACCGGGGAGCTGTTTTTT.

The CDR3 nucleotides are TGTGCCAGCAGCCCCGGGGGACCCTACGAGCAGTACTTC. Amino acid sequence: CASSPGGPYEQYF. The V gene is TRBV5-6, the J gene TRBJ2-7, with TRBD2 as a possible D gene (6 bases). CDR3 length: 13 amino acids. Germline CDR1 reads SGHDT; CDR2 reads YYEEEE. Trimming cost V 4 bases and J 2 bases, with 10 bases left between them.

The chain has TRBV7-3 and TRBJ2-5; D may be TRBD1 (6 bases). From germline, CDR1 is SGHTA and CDR2 FQGTGA. The CDR3 loop spans 14 amino acids. The V and J ends lost 2 bases and 7 bases respectively, with 14 bases between them. DNA for the CDR3: TGTGCCAGCAGCTTACAACAGGGTATAGGGACCCAGTACTTC. Translated: CASSLQQGIGTQYF. Looking up the rest from reference TRBV7-3 and TRBJ2-5 gives the full variable domain: GAGVSQTPSNKVTEKGKYVELRCDPISGHTALYWYRQSLGQGPEFLIYFQGTGAADDSGLPNDRFFAVRPEGSVSTLKIQRTERGDSAVYLCASSLQQGIGTQYFGPGTRLLVL.

The rearrangement joins TRBV30 to TRBJ2-5, with D perhaps matching TRBD2 (6 bases). From germline, CDR1 is GTSNPN and CDR2 SVGIG (reference sequence). The CDR3 extends over 14 amino acids. The germline V and J ends were trimmed by 2 bases and 5 bases, with 15 bases remaining between them. The CDR3 DNA follows: TGTGCCTGGAGTAGACTCTACGGGGGTGAGACCCAGTACTTC. It codes for CAWSRLYGGETQYF.

V gene TRBV9 combines with J gene TRBJ1-1; weak D call: TRBD1 (6 bases). The V end was cut by 3 bases, the J end by 3 bases, with 21 bases between. The CDR3 is made up of 17 amino acids. Germline values: CDR1 SGDLS, CDR2 YYNGEE. The CDR3 DNA reads as TGTGCCAGCAGCGAGGGCAAGAGAGACAGGTGGGACACTGAAGCTTTCTTT. It translates to CASSEGKRDRWDTEAFF. Full variable domain (remainder filled in from reference TRBV9 and TRBJ1-1): DSGVTQTPKHLITATGQRVTLRCSPRSGDLSVYWYQQSLDQGLQFLIQYYNGEERAKGNILERFSAQQFPDLHSELNLSSLELGDSALYFCASSEGKRDRWDTEAFFGQGTRLTVV.

This rearrangement joins TRBV2 to TRBJ2-1; D call uncertain. This CDR3 is 16 amino acids long. Germline V lookup: CDR1 SNHLY, CDR2 FYNNEI. V lost 5 bases, J lost 0 bases, and 14 bases lay in between. CDR3 DNA: TGTGCCAGCAGTTCCCGTCAAACGAGCTCCTACAATGAGCAGTTCTTC. As protein: CASSSRQTSSYNEQFF. The whole variable domain, remainder taken from reference TRBV2 and TRBJ2-1, is EPEVTQTPSHQVTQMGQEVILRCVPISNHLYFYWYRQILGQKVEFLVSFYNNEISEKSEIFDDQFSVERPDGSNFTLKIRSTKLEDSAMYFCASSSRQTSSYNEQFFGPGTRLTVL.